Listed below are T cell receptor beta chains from one sample, sequenced in a study of T cells after yellow fever vaccination. A single record per CDR3 protein comes from TCRdb applying MiXCR to the 5' RACE reads. The data hold roughly 250,000 distinct CDR3 sequences, with roughly 13% observed a single time. This sample comprised CD4+ T cells sorted from PBMCs, obtained 45 days after the yellow fever booster vaccination. These receptor sequences come from a man aged 25-40 years who received the YFV17D yellow fever vaccine. The conserved cysteine and the conserved F or W are not part of the CDR3 here.

v_call: TRBV25-1
cdr3_aa: ATSGTSPLDGWREQY

v_call: TRBV15
cdr3_aa: ATSRVEYQETQY

v_call: TRBV12-3/TRBV12-4
cdr3_aa: ASSLRETGNSNQPQH

v_call: TRBV20-1
cdr3_aa: SAGRGDTQY

v_call: TRBV5-1
cdr3_aa: ASSLAGHRNGEQY

v_call: TRBV24-1
cdr3_aa: ATSGMTSGAYNEQF

v_call: TRBV5-1
cdr3_aa: ASSLGLSDSGGLSY

v_call: TRBV3-1
cdr3_aa: ASQGRQSAYEQY

v_call: TRBV20-1
cdr3_aa: SARKTGPWGWEQY

v_call: TRBV7-2
cdr3_aa: ASSPSARAGNSPLH

v_call: TRBV20-1
cdr3_aa: CARDVLAGGPGELF

v_call: TRBV20-1
cdr3_aa: SARERAPGLAGGIGTQY

v_call: TRBV11-2
cdr3_aa: ASSRLAGAINEQF

v_call: TRBV20-1
cdr3_aa: SASKPSTDTQY

v_call: TRBV5-1
cdr3_aa: ASSLAGGIEFNEQF

v_call: TRBV11-2
cdr3_aa: ASSSLAASGSRRKTQY

v_call: TRBV3-1
cdr3_aa: ASSREGRRDTQY

v_call: TRBV29-1
cdr3_aa: SARDNKETQY

v_call: TRBV7-8
cdr3_aa: ASSLNRQETQY

v_call: TRBV11-3
cdr3_aa: ASSQPLGLAGGTDTQY

v_call: TRBV7-6
cdr3_aa: ASGPKLASLQTQY

v_call: TRBV11-3
cdr3_aa: ASSLEELAGEYEQY

v_call: TRBV6-5
cdr3_aa: ASSYMGAVNTEAF

v_call: TRBV11-1
cdr3_aa: ASSFGLAGVLHRSYNEQF

v_call: TRBV10-3
cdr3_aa: AISPPASGINEQF

v_call: TRBV20-1
cdr3_aa: SARQTQAQY

v_call: TRBV10-3
cdr3_aa: AAAPTGVENSPLH

v_call: TRBV6-2/TRBV6-3
cdr3_aa: ASSYSMGRGPNEQF

v_call: TRBV4-3
cdr3_aa: ASSQELREETQY

v_call: TRBV7-2
cdr3_aa: ASSPGGTGIYNEQF

v_call: TRBV6-5
cdr3_aa: ASALEGMLEQY

v_call: TRBV7-9
cdr3_aa: ASRAQAAYEQY

v_call: TRBV6-6
cdr3_aa: ASSYKFGEQY

v_call: TRBV7-2
cdr3_aa: ASSLALGMGGELF

v_call: TRBV7-2
cdr3_aa: ASRVLGTGSYEQY

v_call: TRBV6-4
cdr3_aa: ASSDRGQGQNQPQR

v_call: TRBV10-3
cdr3_aa: AISAASREDTQY

v_call: TRBV9
cdr3_aa: ASSGGGFEQY

v_call: TRBV20-1
cdr3_aa: SAMRGDRTEAF

v_call: TRBV7-2
cdr3_aa: ASSHRGRAWETQY

v_call: TRBV12-3/TRBV12-4
cdr3_aa: ASSPWGSGRAYNEQF

v_call: TRBV20-1
cdr3_aa: SAPLAGAGNEQF

v_call: TRBV20-1
cdr3_aa: SAAPDTSSYNEQF

v_call: TRBV9
cdr3_aa: ASSVASGSKDEQF

v_call: TRBV5-6
cdr3_aa: ASSPTGGAETQY

v_call: TRBV7-7
cdr3_aa: ASSMGLAGGNEQF

v_call: TRBV12-5
cdr3_aa: ASGTSDSYEQY

v_call: TRBV20-1
cdr3_aa: SATAGDRGLLTGELF

v_call: TRBV7-8
cdr3_aa: ASSLQVAVGSTDTQY

v_call: TRBV18
cdr3_aa: ASSPGARGSYNEQF

v_call: TRBV29-1
cdr3_aa: SVSGTAKETQY